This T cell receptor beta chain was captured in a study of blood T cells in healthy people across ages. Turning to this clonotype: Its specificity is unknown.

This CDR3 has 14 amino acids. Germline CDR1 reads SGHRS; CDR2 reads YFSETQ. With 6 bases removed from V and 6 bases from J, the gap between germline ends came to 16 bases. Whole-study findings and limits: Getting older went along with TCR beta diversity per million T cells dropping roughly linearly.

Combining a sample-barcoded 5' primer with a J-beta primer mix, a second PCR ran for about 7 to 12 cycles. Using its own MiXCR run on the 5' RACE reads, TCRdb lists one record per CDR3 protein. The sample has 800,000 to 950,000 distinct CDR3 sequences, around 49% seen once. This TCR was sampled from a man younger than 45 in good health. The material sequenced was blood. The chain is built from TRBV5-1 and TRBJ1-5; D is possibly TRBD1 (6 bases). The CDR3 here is CASTFEGGGQPQHF. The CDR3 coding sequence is TGCGCCAGCACCTTCGAAGGGGGTGGTCAGCCCCAGCATTTT.